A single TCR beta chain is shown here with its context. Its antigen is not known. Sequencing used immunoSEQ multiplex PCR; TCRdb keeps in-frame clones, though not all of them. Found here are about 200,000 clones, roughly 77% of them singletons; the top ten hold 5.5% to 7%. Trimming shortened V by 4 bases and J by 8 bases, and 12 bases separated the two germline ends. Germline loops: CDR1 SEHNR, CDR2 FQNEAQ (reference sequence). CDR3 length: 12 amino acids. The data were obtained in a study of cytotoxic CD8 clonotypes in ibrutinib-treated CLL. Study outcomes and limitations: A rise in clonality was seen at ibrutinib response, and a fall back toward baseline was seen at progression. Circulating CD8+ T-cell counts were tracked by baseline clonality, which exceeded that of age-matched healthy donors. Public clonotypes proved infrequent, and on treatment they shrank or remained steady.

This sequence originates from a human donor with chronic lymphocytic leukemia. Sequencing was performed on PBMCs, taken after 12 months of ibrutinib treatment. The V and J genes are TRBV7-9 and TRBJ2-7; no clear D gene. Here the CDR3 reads CASSSDPRKQYF. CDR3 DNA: TGTGCCAGCAGCTCGGACCCGCGGAAGCAGTACTTC.